What follows are 5 T cell receptor beta chains derived from one specimen sequenced in a study of shared clonotypes between healthy human individuals. Profiled with immunoSEQ multiplex PCR; TCRdb holds only in-frame clones, not every one. The data hold roughly 1,500,000 clones, with 98% observed a single time. Sequencing was done on a sample of naive CD4+ T cells sorted from blood. The subset: CD45RA+ positively selected. The origin of the receptors is a man aged 25 to 40 in good health.

The rearrangement uses TRBV27 and TRBJ1-1; no clear D. Trimming took 4 bases from V and 4 from J, leaving 10 bases between them. The germline V gene encodes CDR1 MNHEY and CDR2 SMNVEV (reference sequence). The CDR3 runs 13 residues. The CDR3 coding sequence is TGTGCCAGCAGTTCCGTTGGGATCACTGAAGCTTTCTTT. Translation gives CASSSVGITEAFF.

The chain recombines TRBV27 with TRBJ2-5; D is uncertain. The V gene lost 8 bases and the J gene lost 2 bases, with 12 bases spanning the gap. The CDR3 consists of 13 residues. CDR1 is MNHEY, CDR2 SMNVEV, per germline (reference sequence). For the CDR3, the DNA is TGTGCCAGCGGCTACTCAAATCAAGAGACCCAGTACTTC. This encodes CASGYSNQETQYF.

The rearrangement uses TRBV7-9 and TRBJ1-5; TRBD1 matches 7 bases. The CDR3 is 18 residues long. V gave up 1 base and J gave up 2 bases; unmatched junction bases: 11. Germline loops: CDR1 SEHNR, CDR2 FQNEAQ (reference sequence). This CDR3 reads CASSLVQQGPLRNQPQHF. The CDR3 DNA sequence: TGTGCCAGCAGCTTAGTTCAACAGGGGCCGTTACGCAATCAGCCCCAGCATTTT. The full variable domain, in which reference TRBV7-9 and TRBJ1-5 provide the parts outside the CDR3, is DTGVSQNPRHKITKRGQNVTFRCDPISEHNRLYWYRQTLGQGPEFLTYFQNEAQLEKSRLLSDRFSAERPKGSFSTLEIQRTEQGDSAMYLCASSLVQQGPLRNQPQHFGDGTRLSIL.

The rearrangement uses TRBV5-1 and TRBJ2-2; 8 nucleotides match TRBD1. Germline trimming cut 5 bases from V and 5 bases from J; bases unmatched to any gene: 5. This CDR3 has 14 residues. The germline gives CDR1 SGHRS, CDR2 YFSETQ. The CDR3 bases are TGCGCCAGCAGGTCGACAGGGGAAACCGGGGAGCTGTTTTTT. It codes for CASRSTGETGELFF.

This rearrangement joins TRBV30 to TRBJ1-1; D ambiguous. CDR1 is GTSNPN and CDR2 is SVGIG in the germline V gene (reference sequence). V gave up 0 bases and J gave up 0 bases, with 5 bases separating them. The CDR3 length is 13 residues. CDR3 coding DNA: TGTGCCTGGAGTGTACAAGTGAACACTGAAGCTTTCTTT. As protein: CAWSVQVNTEAFF.